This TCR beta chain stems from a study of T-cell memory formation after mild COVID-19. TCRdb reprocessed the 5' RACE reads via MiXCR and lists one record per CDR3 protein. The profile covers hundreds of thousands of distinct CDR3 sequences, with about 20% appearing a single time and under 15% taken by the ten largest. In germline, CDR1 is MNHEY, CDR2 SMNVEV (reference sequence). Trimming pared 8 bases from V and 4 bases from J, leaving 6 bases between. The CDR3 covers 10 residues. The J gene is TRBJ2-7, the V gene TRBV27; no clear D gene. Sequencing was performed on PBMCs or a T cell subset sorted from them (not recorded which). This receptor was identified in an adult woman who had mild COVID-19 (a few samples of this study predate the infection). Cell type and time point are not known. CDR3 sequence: CASGRYEQYF. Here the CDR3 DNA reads TGTGCCAGCGGTAGATACGAGCAGTACTTC.